One sample yielded the 6 T cell receptor beta chains listed below, sequenced in a study of cytomegalovirus exposure and HLA in healthy donors. PCR amplification relied on 60 Vbeta primers (plus 13 Jbeta primers). Data came from immunoSEQ multiplex PCR; TCRdb stores just in-frame clones and leaves some out. The sample lists 100,000 to 150,000 clones; 80% to 90% were seen once. The sequenced sample was PBMCs. The receptors shown here come from a woman aged 40 to 50 in good health and CMV-seropositive.

This chain connects TRBV4-1 to TRBJ1-6; TRBD1 agrees at 12 bases. The CDR3 extends over 16 amino acids. V trimming: 0 bases; J trimming: 9 bases; junction bases outside the gene matches: 3. Germline V gene sequence: CDR1 MGHRA, CDR2 YSYEKL. Here the CDR3 reads CASSQERGQGASPLHF. In DNA, the CDR3 is TGCGCCAGCAGCCAAGAAAGGGGACAGGGGGCTTCACCCCTCCACTTT.

The chain combines TRBV2 with TRBJ1-4; D is unclear. Germline V lookup: CDR1 SNHLY, CDR2 FYNNEI. This CDR3 has 13 residues. Trimming stripped 3 bases from V and 2 bases from J, with 4 bases between. Written as DNA, the CDR3 is TGTGCCAGCAGTGACCAGACTAATGAAAAACTGTTTTTT. It is translated as CASSDQTNEKLFF.

The V call is TRBV4-1, the J call TRBJ2-3; possible D gene TRBD2, 6 bases. Germline values: CDR1 MGHRA, CDR2 YSYEKL. This CDR3 contains 17 residues. V was trimmed by 4 bases and J by 0 bases, leaving 17 bases between them. This CDR3 is CASSPLASEPSTDTQYF. CDR3 nucleotides: TGCGCCAGCAGCCCGCTCGCTAGCGAACCTAGCACAGATACGCAGTATTTT.

CDR3 protein: CASSLGQGVYNEQFF. The CDR3 bases are TGTGCCAGCAGTTTAGGGCAGGGGGTCTACAATGAGCAGTTCTTC. The genes are TRBV27 and TRBJ2-1; TRBD1 matches at 7 bases. The junction had 4 bases not matched to a gene; V was cut back by 2 bases and J by 3 bases. From germline, CDR1 is MNHEY and CDR2 SMNVEV (reference sequence). CDR3 length: 15 residues.

The V call is TRBV29-1, the J call TRBJ2-3; the match to TRBD1 covers 10 bases. V gave up 4 bases and J gave up 3 bases; unmatched junction bases: 4. Germline V gene lookup returns CDR1 SQVTM and CDR2 ANQGSEA. This CDR3 contains 14 residues. The DNA for the CDR3 is TGCAGCGTTGCTGGACAGGGGGGGACAGATACGCAGTATTTT. It yields the protein CSVAGQGGTDTQYF.

The genes are TRBV9 and TRBJ1-3, with D possibly being TRBD1 (6 bases). The CDR3 has 15 amino acids. The V end was cut by 4 bases, the J end by 0 bases, with 11 bases between. Germline V CDR1 and CDR2: SGDLS, YYNGEE. The CDR3 DNA reads as TGTGCCAGCAGCCCCCAGGGGATCTCTGGAAACACCATATATTTT. This encodes CASSPQGISGNTIYF.